This is a list of T cell receptor beta chains from one sample in a study of CD8+ T cells in alopecia areata. Repertoires were generated with immunoSEQ multiplex PCR, while TCRdb's copy carries only in-frame clones and drops some. The table lists 150,000 to 250,000 clones, nearly 60% of them singletons. The specimen was CD4+ T cells sorted from blood, collected at week 24, from a patient treated with tofacitinib. Every receptor here comes from a human donor with alopecia areata. Both conserved end residues are trimmed from each CDR3. Each record gives: J gene, V gene, CDR3 protein.

J gene: TRBJ1-5
V gene: TRBV7-2
CDR3 protein: ASSSAGTDYHTQH

J gene: TRBJ2-7
V gene: TRBV27
CDR3 protein: ASSFLGSEQY

J gene: TRBJ1-1
V gene: TRBV29-1
CDR3 protein: SVGDTEAF

J gene: TRBJ1-1
V gene: TRBV5-6
CDR3 protein: ASSFRDRGTTEAF

J gene: TRBJ1-3
V gene: TRBV29-1
CDR3 protein: SAGNNRNTIY

J gene: TRBJ1-2
V gene: TRBV5-1
CDR3 protein: ASTLGTDNYGYT

J gene: TRBJ2-1
V gene: TRBV5-5
CDR3 protein: ASSQGGQGTYNEQF

J gene: TRBJ2-7
V gene: TRBV4-3
CDR3 protein: ASSQEWGNEQY

J gene: TRBJ2-1
V gene: TRBV30
CDR3 protein: AWRAARGQF

J gene: TRBJ2-6
V gene: TRBV19
CDR3 protein: ASSPSSAGANVLT

J gene: TRBJ2-7
V gene: TRBV19
CDR3 protein: ASSLGGREGSYEQY

J gene: TRBJ2-1
V gene: TRBV7-7
CDR3 protein: ASSPFRGAFNEQF

J gene: TRBJ2-7
V gene: TRBV5-4
CDR3 protein: ASSRADEQY

J gene: TRBJ1-1
V gene: TRBV4-1
CDR3 protein: ASSRGGGGSAEAF

J gene: TRBJ2-1
V gene: TRBV5-4
CDR3 protein: ASSLQGNNEQF

J gene: TRBJ2-1
V gene: TRBV5-1
CDR3 protein: ASSFFSGGNSYNEQF

J gene: TRBJ2-6
V gene: TRBV14
CDR3 protein: ASSQRPPGGIGSGANVLT

J gene: TRBJ1-2
V gene: TRBV23-1
CDR3 protein: ASSQSKQRQGPKEDPLENYGYT

J gene: TRBJ1-1
V gene: TRBV28
CDR3 protein: ASRHRGTEAF

J gene: TRBJ1-6
V gene: TRBV28
CDR3 protein: ASSSIWGQALH

J gene: TRBJ2-7
V gene: TRBV7-2
CDR3 protein: ASSLDRGFEQY

J gene: TRBJ2-7
V gene: TRBV18
CDR3 protein: ASSPGARYEQY

J gene: TRBJ2-3
V gene: TRBV2
CDR3 protein: ASRRTDTQY

J gene: TRBJ2-3
V gene: TRBV4-3
CDR3 protein: ASSQGPATSGKDTQY

J gene: TRBJ2-2
V gene: TRBV15
CDR3 protein: ATSRAGSNTGELF

J gene: TRBJ2-3
V gene: TRBV6-5
CDR3 protein: ASGRADTQY

J gene: TRBJ1-4
V gene: TRBV7-9
CDR3 protein: ASSRTDQATNEKLF

J gene: TRBJ2-7
V gene: TRBV30
CDR3 protein: ACKTSAHEQY

J gene: TRBJ2-5
V gene: TRBV9
CDR3 protein: ASSVLAGQETQY

J gene: TRBJ2-2
V gene: TRBV25-1
CDR3 protein: ASTYTGELF

J gene: TRBJ2-3
V gene: TRBV9
CDR3 protein: ASSPGQGSATQY

J gene: TRBJ1-2
V gene: TRBV4-2
CDR3 protein: ASSQGGTADYGYT

J gene: TRBJ2-1
V gene: TRBV4-2
CDR3 protein: ASSLEQPNEQF

J gene: TRBJ1-1
V gene: TRBV5-1
CDR3 protein: ASNRGVGTPEAF

J gene: TRBJ1-6
V gene: TRBV5-6
CDR3 protein: ASTRSGTGGNSPLH

J gene: TRBJ2-3
V gene: TRBV30
CDR3 protein: AWNVAGEGQYTQY

J gene: TRBJ2-3
V gene: TRBV10-3
CDR3 protein: AISPLAGGTDTQY

J gene: TRBJ2-5
V gene: TRBV4-1
CDR3 protein: ASSQGVNPWYQETQY

J gene: TRBJ1-2
V gene: TRBV7-9
CDR3 protein: ASSLAQYGYT

J gene: TRBJ1-1
V gene: TRBV20-1
CDR3 protein: SAGYGTEAF

J gene: TRBJ2-5
V gene: TRBV28
CDR3 protein: ASTPGEIQETQY

J gene: TRBJ1-2
V gene: TRBV7-6
CDR3 protein: ASSPHQEDYGYT

J gene: TRBJ2-5
V gene: TRBV5-6
CDR3 protein: ASSLTTGGEETQY

J gene: TRBJ1-2
V gene: TRBV7-8
CDR3 protein: ASSLVGARGYT

J gene: TRBJ2-5
V gene: TRBV29-1
CDR3 protein: SGGQGLKETQY

J gene: TRBJ1-1
V gene: TRBV7-2
CDR3 protein: ASSRGQNTEAF

J gene: TRBJ2-6
V gene: TRBV6-1
CDR3 protein: ASRGARSGANVLT

J gene: TRBJ2-7
V gene: TRBV28
CDR3 protein: ASSGRGVYEQY

J gene: TRBJ1-5
V gene: TRBV2
CDR3 protein: ASSQTGANQPQH

J gene: TRBJ2-3
V gene: TRBV7-7
CDR3 protein: ASSFGGLTDTQY

J gene: TRBJ2-7
V gene: TRBV28
CDR3 protein: ASSLGGTVAYEQY

J gene: TRBJ2-3
V gene: TRBV7-2
CDR3 protein: ASSLGPTDTQY